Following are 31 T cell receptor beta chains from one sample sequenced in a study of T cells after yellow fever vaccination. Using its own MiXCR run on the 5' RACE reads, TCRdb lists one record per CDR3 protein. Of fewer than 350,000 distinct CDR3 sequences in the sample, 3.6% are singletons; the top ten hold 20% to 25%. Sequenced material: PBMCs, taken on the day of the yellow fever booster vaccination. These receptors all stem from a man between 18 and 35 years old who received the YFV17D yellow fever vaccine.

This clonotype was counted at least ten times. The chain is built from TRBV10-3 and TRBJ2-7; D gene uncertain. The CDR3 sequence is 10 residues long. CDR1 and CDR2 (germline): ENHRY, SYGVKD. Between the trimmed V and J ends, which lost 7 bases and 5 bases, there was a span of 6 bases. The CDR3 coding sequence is TGTGCCATCATGGGCCACGAGCAGTACGTC. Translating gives CAIMGHEQYV.

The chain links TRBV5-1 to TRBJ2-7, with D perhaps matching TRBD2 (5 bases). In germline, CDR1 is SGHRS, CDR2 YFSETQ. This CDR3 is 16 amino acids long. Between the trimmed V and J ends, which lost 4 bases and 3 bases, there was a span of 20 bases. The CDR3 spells CASSRDTVRGSYEQYF. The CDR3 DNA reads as TGCGCCAGCAGCCGCGACACGGTACGGGGTAGCTACGAGCAGTACTTC.

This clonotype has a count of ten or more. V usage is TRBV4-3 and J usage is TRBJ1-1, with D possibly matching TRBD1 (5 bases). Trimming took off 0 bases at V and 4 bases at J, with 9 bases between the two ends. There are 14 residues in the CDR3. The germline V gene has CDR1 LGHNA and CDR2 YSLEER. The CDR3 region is CASSQDRGGTEAFF. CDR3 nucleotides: TGCGCCAGCAGCCAAGATAGGGGCGGCACTGAAGCTTTCTTT.

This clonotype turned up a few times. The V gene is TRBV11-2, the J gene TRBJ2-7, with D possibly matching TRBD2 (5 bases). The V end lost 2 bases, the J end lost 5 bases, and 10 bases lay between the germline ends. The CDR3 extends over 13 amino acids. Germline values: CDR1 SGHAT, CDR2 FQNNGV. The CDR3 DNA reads TGTGCCAGCAGCTTACCTAGCATCCACGAGCAGTACTTC. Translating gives CASSLPSIHEQYF.

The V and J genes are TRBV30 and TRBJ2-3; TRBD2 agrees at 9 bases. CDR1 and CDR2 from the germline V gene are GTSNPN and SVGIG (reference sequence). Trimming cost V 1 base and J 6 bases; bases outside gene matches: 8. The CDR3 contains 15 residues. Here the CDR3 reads CAWSGLAGSSDTQYF. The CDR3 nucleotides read TGTGCCTGGAGTGGTCTAGCGGGATCTTCCGATACGCAGTATTTT.

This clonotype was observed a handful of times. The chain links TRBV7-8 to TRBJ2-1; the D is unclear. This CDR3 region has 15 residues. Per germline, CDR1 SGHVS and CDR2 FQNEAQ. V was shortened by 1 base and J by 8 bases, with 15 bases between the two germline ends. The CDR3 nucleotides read TGTGCCAGCAGCTTAGAACGAGGAGTTTGGGATGAGCAGTTCTTC. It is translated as CASSLERGVWDEQFF.

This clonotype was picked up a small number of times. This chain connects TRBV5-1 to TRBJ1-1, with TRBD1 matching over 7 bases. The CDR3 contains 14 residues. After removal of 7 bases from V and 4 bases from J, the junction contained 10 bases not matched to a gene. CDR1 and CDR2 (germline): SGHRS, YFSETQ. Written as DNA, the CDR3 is TGCGCCAGCCAACGGGATCAGGGGGTCACTGAAGCTTTCTTT. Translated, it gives CASQRDQGVTEAFF.

DNA for the CDR3: TGTGCCAGCAGCTGGACAGGGAATGAAGCTTTCTTT. Amino acids: CASSWTGNEAFF. V is TRBV5-5 and J is TRBJ1-1; 8 bases map to TRBD1. This CDR3 is built from 12 residues. V trimming: 3 bases; J trimming: 7 bases; junction bases outside the gene matches: 2. CDR1 SGHKS and CDR2 YYEKEE come from the germline V gene (reference sequence).

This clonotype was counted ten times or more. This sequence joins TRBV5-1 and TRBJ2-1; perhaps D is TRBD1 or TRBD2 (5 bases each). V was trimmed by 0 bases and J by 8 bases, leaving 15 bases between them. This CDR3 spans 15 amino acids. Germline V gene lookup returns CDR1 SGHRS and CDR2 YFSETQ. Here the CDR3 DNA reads TGCGCCAGCAGCTTGGGAGACACGTTGGGGGATGAGCAGTTCTTC. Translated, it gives CASSLGDTLGDEQFF. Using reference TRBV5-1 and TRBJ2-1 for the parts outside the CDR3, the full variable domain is KAGVTQTPRYLIKTRGQQVTLSCSPISGHRSVSWYQQTPGQGLQFLFEYFSETQRNKGNFPGRFSGRQFSNSRSEMNVSTLELGDSALYLCASSLGDTLGDEQFFGPGTRLTVL.

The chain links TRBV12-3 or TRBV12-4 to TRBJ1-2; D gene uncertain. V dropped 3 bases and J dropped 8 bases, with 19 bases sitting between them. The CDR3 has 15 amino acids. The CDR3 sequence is CASSFFRVASMGYTF. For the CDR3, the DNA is TGTGCCAGCAGTTTCTTCCGGGTTGCCTCCATGGGCTACACCTTC.

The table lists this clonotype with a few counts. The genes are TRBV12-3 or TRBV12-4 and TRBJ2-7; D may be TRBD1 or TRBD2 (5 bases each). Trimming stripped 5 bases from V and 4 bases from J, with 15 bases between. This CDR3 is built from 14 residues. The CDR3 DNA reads TGTGCCAGCAGTCCCGGGACGGTCCAATACGAGCAGTACTTC. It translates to CASSPGTVQYEQYF.

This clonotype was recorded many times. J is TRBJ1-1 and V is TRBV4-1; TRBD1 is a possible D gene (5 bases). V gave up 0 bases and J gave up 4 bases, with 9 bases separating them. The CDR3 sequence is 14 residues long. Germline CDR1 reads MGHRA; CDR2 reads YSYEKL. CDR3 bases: TGCGCCAGCAGCCAAGAGGGACGTCTCACTGAAGCTTTCTTT. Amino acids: CASSQEGRLTEAFF.

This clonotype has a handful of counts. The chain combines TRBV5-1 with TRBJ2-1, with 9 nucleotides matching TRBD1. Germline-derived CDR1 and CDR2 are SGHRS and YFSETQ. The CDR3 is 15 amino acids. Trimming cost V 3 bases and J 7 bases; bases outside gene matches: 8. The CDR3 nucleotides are TGCGCCAGCAGCTCACTAGGACAGGGGAGGAATGAGCAGTTCTTC. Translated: CASSSLGQGRNEQFF.

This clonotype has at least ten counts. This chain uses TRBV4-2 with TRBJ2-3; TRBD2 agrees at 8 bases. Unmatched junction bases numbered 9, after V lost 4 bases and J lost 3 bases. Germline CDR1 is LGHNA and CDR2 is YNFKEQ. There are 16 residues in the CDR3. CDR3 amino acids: CASSLKRGLETDTQYF. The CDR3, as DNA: TGTGCCAGCAGCCTTAAGCGGGGGCTAGAGACAGATACGCAGTATTTT.

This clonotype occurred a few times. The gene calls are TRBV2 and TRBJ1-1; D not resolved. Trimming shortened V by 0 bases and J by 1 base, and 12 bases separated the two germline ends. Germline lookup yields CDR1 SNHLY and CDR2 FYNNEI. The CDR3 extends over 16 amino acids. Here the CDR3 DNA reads TGTGCCAGCAGTGAAGCGCTGGGCAGACCGAACACTGAAGCTTTCTTT. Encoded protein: CASSEALGRPNTEAFF.

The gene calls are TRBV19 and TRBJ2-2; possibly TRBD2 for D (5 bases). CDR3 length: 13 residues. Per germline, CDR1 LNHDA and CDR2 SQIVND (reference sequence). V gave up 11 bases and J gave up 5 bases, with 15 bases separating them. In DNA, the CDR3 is TGTGCCCACGGGAACCCGGGGACCGGGGAGCTGTTTTTT. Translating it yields CAHGNPGTGELFF.

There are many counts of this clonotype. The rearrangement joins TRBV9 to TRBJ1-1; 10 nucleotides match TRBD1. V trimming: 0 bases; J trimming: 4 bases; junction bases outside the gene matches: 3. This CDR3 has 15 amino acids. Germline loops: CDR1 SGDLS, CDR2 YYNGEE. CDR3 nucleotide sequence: TGTGCCAGCAGCGTAGATGGGACAGGGGTCACTGAAGCTTTCTTT. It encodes CASSVDGTGVTEAFF.

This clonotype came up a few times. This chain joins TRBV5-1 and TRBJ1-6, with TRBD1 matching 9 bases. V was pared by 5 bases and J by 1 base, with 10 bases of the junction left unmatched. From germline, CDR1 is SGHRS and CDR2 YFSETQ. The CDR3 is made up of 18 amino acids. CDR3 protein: CASRPSGTGSSYNSPLHF. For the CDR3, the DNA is TGCGCCAGCAGACCATCCGGGACAGGGAGTTCCTATAATTCACCCCTCCACTTT.

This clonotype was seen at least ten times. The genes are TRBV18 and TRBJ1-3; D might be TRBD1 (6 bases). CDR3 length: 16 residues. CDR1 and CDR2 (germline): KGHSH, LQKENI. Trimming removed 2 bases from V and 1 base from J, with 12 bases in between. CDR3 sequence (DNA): TGTGCCAGCTCACCATCTCGGGGGGCATCTGGAAACACCATATATTTT. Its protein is CASSPSRGASGNTIYF.

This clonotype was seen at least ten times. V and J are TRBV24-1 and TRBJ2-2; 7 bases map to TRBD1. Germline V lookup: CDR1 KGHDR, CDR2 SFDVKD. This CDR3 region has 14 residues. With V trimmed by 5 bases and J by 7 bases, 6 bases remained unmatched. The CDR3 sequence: CATSASDRSGELFF. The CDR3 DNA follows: TGTGCCACCAGTGCCTCGGACAGGAGCGGGGAGCTGTTTTTT.

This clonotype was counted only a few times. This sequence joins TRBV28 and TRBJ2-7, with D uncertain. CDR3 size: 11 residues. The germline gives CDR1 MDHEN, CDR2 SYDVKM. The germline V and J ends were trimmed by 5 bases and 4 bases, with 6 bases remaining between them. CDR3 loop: CASSHGYEQYV. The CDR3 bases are TGTGCCAGCAGTCATGGATACGAGCAGTACGTC.

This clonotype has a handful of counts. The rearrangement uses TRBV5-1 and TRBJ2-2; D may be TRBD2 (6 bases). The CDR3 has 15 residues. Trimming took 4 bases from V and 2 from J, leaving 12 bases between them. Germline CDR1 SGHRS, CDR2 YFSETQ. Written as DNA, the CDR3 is TGCGCCAGCAGCGACGGGAGTGTCAACACCGGGGAGCTGTTTTTT. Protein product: CASSDGSVNTGELFF.

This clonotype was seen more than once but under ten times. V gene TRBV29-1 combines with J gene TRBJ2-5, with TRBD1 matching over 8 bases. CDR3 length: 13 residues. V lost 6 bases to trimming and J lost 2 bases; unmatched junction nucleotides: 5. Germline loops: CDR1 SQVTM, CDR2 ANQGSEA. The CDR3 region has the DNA TGCAGCGTAGTGAGACAGGGGCAAGAGACCCAGTACTTC. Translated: CSVVRQGQETQYF.

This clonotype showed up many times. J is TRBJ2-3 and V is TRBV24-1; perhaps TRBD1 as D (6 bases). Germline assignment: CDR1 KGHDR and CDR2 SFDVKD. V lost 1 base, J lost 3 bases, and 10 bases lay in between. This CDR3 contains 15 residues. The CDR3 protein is CATSDFAQGTDTQYF. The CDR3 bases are TGTGCCACCAGTGATTTCGCGCAGGGGACAGATACGCAGTATTTT.

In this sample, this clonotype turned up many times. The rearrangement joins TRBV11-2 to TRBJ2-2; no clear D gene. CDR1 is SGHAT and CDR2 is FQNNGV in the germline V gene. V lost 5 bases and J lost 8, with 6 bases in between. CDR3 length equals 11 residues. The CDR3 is CASSAGGELFF. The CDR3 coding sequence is TGTGCCAGCAGCGCCGGAGGGGAGCTGTTTTTT.

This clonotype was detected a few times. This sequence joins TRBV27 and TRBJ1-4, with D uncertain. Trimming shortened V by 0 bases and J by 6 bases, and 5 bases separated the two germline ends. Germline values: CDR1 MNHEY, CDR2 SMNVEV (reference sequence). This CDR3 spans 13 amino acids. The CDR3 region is CASSLSMYEKLFF. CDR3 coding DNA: TGTGCCAGCAGTTTATCGATGTATGAAAAACTGTTTTTT. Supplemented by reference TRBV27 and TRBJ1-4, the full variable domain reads EAQVTQNPRYLITVTGKKLTVTCSQNMNHEYMSWYRQDPGLGLRQIYYSMNVEVTDKGDVPEGYKVSRKEKRNFPLILESPSPNQTSLYFCASSLSMYEKLFFGSGTQLSVL.

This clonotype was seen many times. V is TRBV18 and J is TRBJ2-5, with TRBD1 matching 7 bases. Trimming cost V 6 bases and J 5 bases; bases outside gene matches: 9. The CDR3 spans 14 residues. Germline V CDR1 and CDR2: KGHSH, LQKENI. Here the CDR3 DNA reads TGTGCCAGCTCCCCGACAGGGATTGGGGAGACCCAGTACTTC. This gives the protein CASSPTGIGETQYF.

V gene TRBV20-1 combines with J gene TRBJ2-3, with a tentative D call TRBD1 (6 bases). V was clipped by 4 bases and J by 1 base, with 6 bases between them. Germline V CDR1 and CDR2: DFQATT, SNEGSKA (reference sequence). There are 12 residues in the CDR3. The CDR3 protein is CSATGGTDTQYF. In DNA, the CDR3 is TGCAGTGCTACAGGGGGCACAGATACGCAGTATTTT.

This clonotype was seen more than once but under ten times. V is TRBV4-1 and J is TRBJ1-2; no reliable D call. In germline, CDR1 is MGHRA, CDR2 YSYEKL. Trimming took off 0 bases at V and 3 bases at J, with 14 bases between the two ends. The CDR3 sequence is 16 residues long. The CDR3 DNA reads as TGCGCCAGCAGCCAAGATCAGCAACCCCAGGACTATGGCTACACCTTC. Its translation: CASSQDQQPQDYGYTF.

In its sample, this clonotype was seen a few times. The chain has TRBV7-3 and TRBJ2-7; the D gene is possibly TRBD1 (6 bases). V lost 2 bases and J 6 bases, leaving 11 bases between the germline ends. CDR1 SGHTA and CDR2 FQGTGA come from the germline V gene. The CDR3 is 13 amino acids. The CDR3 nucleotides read TGTGCCAGCAGCTTATATGCAGGGGCCGAGCAGTACGTC. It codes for CASSLYAGAEQYV.

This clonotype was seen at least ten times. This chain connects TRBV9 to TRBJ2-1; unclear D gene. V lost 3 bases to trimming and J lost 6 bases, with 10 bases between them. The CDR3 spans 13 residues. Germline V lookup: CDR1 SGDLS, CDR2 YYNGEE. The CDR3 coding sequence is TGTGCCAGCAGCGCCCCTCTGGGCAATGAGCAGTTCTTC. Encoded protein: CASSAPLGNEQFF.